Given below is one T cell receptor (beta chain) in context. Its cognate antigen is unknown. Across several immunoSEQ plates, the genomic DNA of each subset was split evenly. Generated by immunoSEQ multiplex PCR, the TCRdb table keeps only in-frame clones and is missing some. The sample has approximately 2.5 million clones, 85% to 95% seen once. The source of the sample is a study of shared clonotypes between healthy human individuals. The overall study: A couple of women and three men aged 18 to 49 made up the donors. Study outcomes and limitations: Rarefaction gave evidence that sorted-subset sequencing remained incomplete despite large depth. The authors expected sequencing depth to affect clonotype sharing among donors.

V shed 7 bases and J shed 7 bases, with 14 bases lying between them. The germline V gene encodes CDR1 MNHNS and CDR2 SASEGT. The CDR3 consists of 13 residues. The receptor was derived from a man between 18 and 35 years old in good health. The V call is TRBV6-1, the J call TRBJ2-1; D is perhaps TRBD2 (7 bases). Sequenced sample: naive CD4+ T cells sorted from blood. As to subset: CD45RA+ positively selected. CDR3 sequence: CASMGGAHNEQFF. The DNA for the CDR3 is TGTGCCAGCATGGGGGGGGCCCATAATGAGCAGTTCTTC.